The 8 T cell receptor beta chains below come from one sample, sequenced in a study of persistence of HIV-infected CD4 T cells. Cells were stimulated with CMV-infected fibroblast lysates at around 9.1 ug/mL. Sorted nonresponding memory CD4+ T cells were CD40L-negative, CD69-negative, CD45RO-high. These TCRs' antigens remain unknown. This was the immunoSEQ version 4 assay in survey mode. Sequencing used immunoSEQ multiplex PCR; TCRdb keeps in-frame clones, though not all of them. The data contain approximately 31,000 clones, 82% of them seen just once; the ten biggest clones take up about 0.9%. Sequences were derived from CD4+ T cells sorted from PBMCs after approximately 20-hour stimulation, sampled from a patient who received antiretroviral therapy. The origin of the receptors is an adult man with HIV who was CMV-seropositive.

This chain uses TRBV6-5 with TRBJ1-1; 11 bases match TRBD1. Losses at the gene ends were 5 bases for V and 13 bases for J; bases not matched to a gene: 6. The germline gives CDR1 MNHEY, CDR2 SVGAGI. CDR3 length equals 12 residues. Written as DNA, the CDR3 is TGTGCCAGCAGTCGGGGGACAGGGGGAAATTTCTTT. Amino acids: CASSRGTGGNFF.

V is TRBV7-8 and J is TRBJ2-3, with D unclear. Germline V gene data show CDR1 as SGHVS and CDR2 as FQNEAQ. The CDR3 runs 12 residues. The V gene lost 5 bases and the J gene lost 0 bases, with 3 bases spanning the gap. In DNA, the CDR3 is TGTGCCAGCAGCCCGAGCACAGATACGCAGTATTTT. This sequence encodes CASSPSTDTQYF.

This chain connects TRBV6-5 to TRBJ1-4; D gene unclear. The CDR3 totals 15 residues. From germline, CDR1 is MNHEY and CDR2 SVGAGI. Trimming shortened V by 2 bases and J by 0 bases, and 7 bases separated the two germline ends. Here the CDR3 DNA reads TGTGCCAGCAGTTACACTACAGCAACTAATGAAAAACTGTTTTTT. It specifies CASSYTTATNEKLFF.

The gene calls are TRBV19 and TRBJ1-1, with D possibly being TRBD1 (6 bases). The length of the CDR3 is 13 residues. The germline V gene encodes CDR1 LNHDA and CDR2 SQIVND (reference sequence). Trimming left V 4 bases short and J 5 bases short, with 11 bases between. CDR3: CASSSGQGTEAFF. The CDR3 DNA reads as TGTGCCAGTAGTAGCGGGCAGGGGACTGAAGCTTTCTTT.

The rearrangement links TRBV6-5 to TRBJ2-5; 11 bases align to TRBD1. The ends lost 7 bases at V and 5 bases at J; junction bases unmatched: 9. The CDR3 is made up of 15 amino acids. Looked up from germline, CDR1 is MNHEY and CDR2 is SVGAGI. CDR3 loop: CASNGQGARGETQYF. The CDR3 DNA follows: TGTGCCAGCAACGGACAGGGGGCCCGAGGGGAGACCCAGTACTTC.

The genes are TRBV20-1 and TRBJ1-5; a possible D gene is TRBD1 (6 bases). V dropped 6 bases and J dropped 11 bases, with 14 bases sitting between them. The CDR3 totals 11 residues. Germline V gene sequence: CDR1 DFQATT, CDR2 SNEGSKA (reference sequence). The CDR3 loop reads CSAREGGTQHF. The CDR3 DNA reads TGCAGTGCGCGTGAAGGGGGGACCCAGCATTTT.

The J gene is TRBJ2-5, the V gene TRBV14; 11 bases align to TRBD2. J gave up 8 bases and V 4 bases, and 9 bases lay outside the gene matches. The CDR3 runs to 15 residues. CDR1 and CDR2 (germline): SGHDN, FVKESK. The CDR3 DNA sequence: TGTGCCAGCAGCCCCCGGACTAGCGGGCGTCAAACCCAGTACTTC. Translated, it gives CASSPRTSGRQTQYF.

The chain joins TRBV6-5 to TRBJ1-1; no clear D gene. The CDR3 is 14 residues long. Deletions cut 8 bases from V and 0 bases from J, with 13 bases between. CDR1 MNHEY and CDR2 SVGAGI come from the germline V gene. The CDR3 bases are TGTGCCAGCGTACCTGGACGGTTGAACACTGAAGCTTTCTTT. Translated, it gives CASVPGRLNTEAFF.